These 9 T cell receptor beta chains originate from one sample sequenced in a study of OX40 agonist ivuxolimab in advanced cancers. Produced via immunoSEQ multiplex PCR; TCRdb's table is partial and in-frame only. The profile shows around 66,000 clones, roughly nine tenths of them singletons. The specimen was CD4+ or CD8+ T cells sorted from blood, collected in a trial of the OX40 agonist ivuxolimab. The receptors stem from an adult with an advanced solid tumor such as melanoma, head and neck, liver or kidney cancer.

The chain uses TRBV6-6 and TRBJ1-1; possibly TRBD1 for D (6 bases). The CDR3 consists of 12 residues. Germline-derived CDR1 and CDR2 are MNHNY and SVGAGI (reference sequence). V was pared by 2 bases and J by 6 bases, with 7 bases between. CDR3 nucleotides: TGTGCCAGCAGTTACGCAGGGGCTGAAGCTTTCTTT. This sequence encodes CASSYAGAEAFF.

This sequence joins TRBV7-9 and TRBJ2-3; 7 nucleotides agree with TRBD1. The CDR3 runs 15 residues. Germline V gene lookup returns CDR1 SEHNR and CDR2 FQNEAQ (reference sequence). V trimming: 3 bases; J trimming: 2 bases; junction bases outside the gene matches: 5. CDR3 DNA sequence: TGTGCCAGCAGCTTCTCGACAGGGATCACAGATACGCAGTATTTT. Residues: CASSFSTGITDTQYF. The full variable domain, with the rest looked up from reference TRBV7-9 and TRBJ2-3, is DTGVSQNPRHKITKRGQNVTFRCDPISEHNRLYWYRQTLGQGPEFLTYFQNEAQLEKSRLLSDRFSAERPKGSFSTLEIQRTEQGDSAMYLCASSFSTGITDTQYFGPGTRLTVL.

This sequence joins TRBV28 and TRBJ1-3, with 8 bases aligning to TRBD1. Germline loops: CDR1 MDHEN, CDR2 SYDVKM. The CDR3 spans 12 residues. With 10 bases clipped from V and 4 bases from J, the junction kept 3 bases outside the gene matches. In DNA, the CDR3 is TGTGCCACCAGGACAGGGGGAAACACCATATATTTT. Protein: CATRTGGNTIYF.

The CDR3 region has the DNA TGTGCCAGCAGCTGGGGGGACCAAGAGCAGTACTTC. Protein sequence: CASSWGDQEQYF. The rearrangement links TRBV13 to TRBJ2-7; weak D call: TRBD2 (6 bases). Trimming stripped 4 bases from V and 7 bases from J, with 11 bases between. Germline CDR1 is PRHDT and CDR2 is FYEKMQ (reference sequence). This CDR3 contains 12 residues.

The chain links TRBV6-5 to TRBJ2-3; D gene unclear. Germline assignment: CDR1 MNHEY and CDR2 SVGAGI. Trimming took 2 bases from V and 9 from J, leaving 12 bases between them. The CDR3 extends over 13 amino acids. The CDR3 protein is CASSYASSTTQYF. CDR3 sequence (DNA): TGTGCCAGCAGTTACGCTTCTAGTACAACGCAGTATTTT.

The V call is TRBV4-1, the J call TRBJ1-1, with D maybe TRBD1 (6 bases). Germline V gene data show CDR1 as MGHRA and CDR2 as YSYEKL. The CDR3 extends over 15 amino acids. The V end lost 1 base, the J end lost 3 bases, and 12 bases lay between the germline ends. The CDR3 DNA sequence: TGCGCCAGCAGCCAAGTATCGAGGGGGGACACTGAAGCTTTCTTT. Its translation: CASSQVSRGDTEAFF.

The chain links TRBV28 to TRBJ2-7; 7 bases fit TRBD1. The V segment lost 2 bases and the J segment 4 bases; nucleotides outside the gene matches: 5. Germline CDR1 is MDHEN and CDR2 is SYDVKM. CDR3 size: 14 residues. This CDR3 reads CASSLQTGWYEQYF. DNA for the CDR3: TGTGCCAGCAGTTTACAGACAGGGTGGTACGAGCAGTACTTC.

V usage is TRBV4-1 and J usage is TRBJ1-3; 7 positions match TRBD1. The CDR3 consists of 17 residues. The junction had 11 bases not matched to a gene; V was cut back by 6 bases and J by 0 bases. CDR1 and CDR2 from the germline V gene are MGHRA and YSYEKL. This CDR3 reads CASRGTANYTSGNTIYF. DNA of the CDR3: TGCGCCAGCAGGGGGACAGCAAATTATACCTCTGGAAACACCATATATTTT.

The CDR3 protein is CASSVTGEGDEAFF. The CDR3 nucleotides are TGTGCCAGCAGTGTGACAGGGGAAGGGGATGAAGCTTTCTTT. This sequence joins TRBV6-5 and TRBJ1-1, with 8 bases that match TRBD1. The ends lost 5 bases at V and 7 bases at J; junction bases unmatched: 9. Germline CDR1 and CDR2: MNHEY and SVGAGI. This CDR3 has 14 residues.